These 30 T cell receptor beta chains were sequenced from one sample in a study of shared clonotypes between healthy human individuals. Here immunoSEQ multiplex PCR was the method, and the copy in TCRdb shows in-frame clones only, minus some. The sample yields 550,000 to 700,000 clones, about 80% seen once. The sequenced material came from memory CD4+ T cells sorted from blood. Sample subset: CD45RA-negative fraction. These receptor sequences come from a woman aged 25 to 45 in good health.

The J gene is TRBJ1-3, the V gene TRBV4-1; D not resolved. Germline CDR1 MGHRA, CDR2 YSYEKL. This CDR3 is built from 15 residues. The V and J ends lost 1 base and 4 bases respectively, with 11 bases between them. For the CDR3, the DNA is TGCGCCAGCAGCCAAGCAGCACTGACGGGAAACACCATATATTTT. This codes for CASSQAALTGNTIYF.

V gene TRBV10-2 combines with J gene TRBJ2-1; 13 bases match TRBD2. V trimming: 3 bases; J trimming: 9 bases; junction bases outside the gene matches: 5. Per the germline V gene, CDR1 is WSHSY and CDR2 is SAAADI. The CDR3 is 15 residues long. This CDR3 reads CASSDQLAGGGEQFF. The CDR3 DNA is TGCGCCAGCAGTGACCAACTAGCGGGAGGGGGTGAGCAGTTCTTC.

The chain uses TRBV7-2 and TRBJ1-4, with 7 bases identical to TRBD1. The CDR3 has 14 residues. J was trimmed by 8 bases and V by 4 bases; bases with no gene match: 7. Germline CDR1 and CDR2: SGHTA and FQGNSA. CDR3 bases: TGTGCCAGCAGCTCGTCGACAGGGTACGAAAAACTGTTTTTT. Amino acids: CASSSSTGYEKLFF.

The rearrangement links TRBV5-4 to TRBJ2-5; D call uncertain. The CDR3 spans 14 residues. The germline CDR1 and CDR2 sequences are SGHNT and YYREEE (reference sequence). Trimming shortened V by 1 base and J by 5 bases, and 12 bases separated the two germline ends. The DNA for the CDR3 is TGTGCCAGCAGCTTGTTTAGGCAGGTCGAGACCCAGTACTTC. Translation gives CASSLFRQVETQYF. The full variable domain, completed using reference TRBV5-4 and TRBJ2-5, is ETGVTQSPTHLIKTRGQQVTLRCSSQSGHNTVSWYQQALGQGPQFIFQYYREEENGRGNFPPRFSGLQFPNYSSELNVNALELDDSALYLCASSLFRQVETQYFGPGTRLLVL.

V gene TRBV4-1 combines with J gene TRBJ1-5; unclear D gene. The CDR3 consists of 15 residues. Germline loops: CDR1 MGHRA, CDR2 YSYEKL. Trimming took 7 bases from V and 0 from J, leaving 13 bases between them. This chain's CDR3 is CASTTQHYSNQPQHF. The CDR3 bases are TGCGCCAGCACCACACAGCATTATAGCAATCAGCCCCAGCATTTT.

J is TRBJ1-1 and V is TRBV7-2; no reliable D call. CDR3 size: 12 residues. Germline lookup yields CDR1 SGHTA and CDR2 FQGNSA. Trimming left V 1 base short and J 4 bases short, with 4 bases between. The DNA of the CDR3 is TGTGCCAGCAGCTTAGTCTTCACTGAAGCTTTCTTT. This sequence encodes CASSLVFTEAFF.

Only one count was recorded for this clone. The J gene is TRBJ1-2, the V gene TRBV7-9; D is ambiguous. Germline V lookup: CDR1 SEHNR, CDR2 FQNEAQ (reference sequence). This CDR3 is 16 amino acids long. The ends were cut back, 5 bases at V and 4 bases at J, with 20 bases in the middle. CDR3 DNA: TGTGCCAGCAGCCCCCGGGGTTCCAGCCGCCCCTATGGCTACACCTTC. Amino acid sequence: CASSPRGSSRPYGYTF.

J is TRBJ1-1 and V is TRBV19; TRBD1 agrees at 7 bases. V lost 7 bases and J lost 3; bases outside the gene matches: 8. Germline CDR1 reads LNHDA; CDR2 reads SQIVND (reference sequence). The CDR3 length is 14 residues. The CDR3 spells CASKRGQADTEAFF. The CDR3 DNA follows: TGTGCCAGTAAGAGGGGGCAGGCCGACACTGAAGCTTTCTTT.

This clone was detected only a few times. This rearrangement joins TRBV2 to TRBJ2-2; TRBD2 agrees at 11 bases. V was clipped by 6 bases and J by 5 bases; unmatched bases: 8. Germline-derived CDR1 and CDR2 are SNHLY and FYNNEI. This CDR3 is 16 amino acids long. The CDR3 loop is CASRRTSGSTTGELFF. CDR3 DNA: TGTGCCAGCAGACGTACTAGCGGGAGTACTACCGGGGAGCTGTTTTTT. Supplemented by reference TRBV2 and TRBJ2-2, the full variable domain reads EPEVTQTPSHQVTQMGQEVILRCVPISNHLYFYWYRQILGQKVEFLVSFYNNEISEKSEIFDDQFSVERPDGSNFTLKIRSTKLEDSAMYFCASRRTSGSTTGELFFGEGSRLTVL.

This chain connects TRBV2 to TRBJ1-3; TRBD1 is a possible D gene (5 bases). The CDR3 totals 12 residues. Looked up from germline, CDR1 is SNHLY and CDR2 is FYNNEI. V lost 3 bases, J lost 7 bases, and 7 bases lay in between. The CDR3 DNA follows: TGTGCCAGCAGTGAGGGGGGGAACACCATATATTTT. Protein sequence: CASSEGGNTIYF. Complete variable domain (other parts from reference TRBV2 and TRBJ1-3): EPEVTQTPSHQVTQMGQEVILRCVPISNHLYFYWYRQILGQKVEFLVSFYNNEISEKSEIFDDQFSVERPDGSNFTLKIRSTKLEDSAMYFCASSEGGNTIYFGEGSWLTVV.

The chain joins TRBV29-1 to TRBJ2-7; 7 positions agree with TRBD1. This CDR3 spans 16 amino acids. The V gene's germline CDR1 is SQVTM and CDR2 ANQGSEA. With V trimmed by 0 bases and J by 0 bases, 8 bases remained unmatched. The CDR3 sequence is CSVEEDRVAGSYEQYF. The CDR3 nucleotides are TGCAGCGTTGAAGAAGACAGGGTGGCTGGCTCCTACGAGCAGTACTTC.

The rearrangement links TRBV7-6 to TRBJ2-3, with D tentatively TRBD1 (5 bases). The germline gives CDR1 SGHVS, CDR2 FNYEAQ. The CDR3 is 12 amino acids. Trimming took off 8 bases at V and 1 base at J, with 7 bases between the two ends. The CDR3 coding sequence is TGTGCCAGCCAACAGGGCACAGATACGCAGTATTTT. This gives the protein CASQQGTDTQYF.

The chain links TRBV19 to TRBJ2-7; TRBD1 matches 7 bases. Trimming at V came to 8 bases and at J to 2 bases, leaving 6 bases not matched to a gene. Looked up from germline, CDR1 is LNHDA and CDR2 is SQIVND (reference sequence). The CDR3 is 13 amino acids. The CDR3 sequence: CASAPGQTYEQYF. Here the CDR3 DNA reads TGTGCCAGTGCCCCGGGACAGACCTACGAGCAGTACTTC.

V usage is TRBV11-3 and J usage is TRBJ2-2; a possible D gene is TRBD2 (5 bases). Trimming removed 1 base from V and 4 bases from J, with 10 bases in between. The V gene's germline CDR1 is SGHNT and CDR2 YENEEA. This CDR3 has 15 residues. CDR3 in amino acids: CASSLGTQATGELFF. CDR3 nucleotides: TGTGCCAGCAGCTTAGGGACTCAAGCCACCGGGGAGCTGTTTTTT.

The chain carries TRBV6-5 and TRBJ2-7; D gene ambiguous. The length of the CDR3 is 14 residues. The germline gives CDR1 MNHEY, CDR2 SVGAGI. V shed 5 bases and J shed 6 bases, with 17 bases lying between them. The CDR3 here is CASSGYLAWGEQYF. CDR3 in DNA: TGTGCCAGCAGTGGGTATTTGGCCTGGGGCGAGCAGTACTTC.

V usage is TRBV11-2 and J usage is TRBJ1-4; tentatively, D is TRBD1 (6 bases). Germline loops: CDR1 SGHAT, CDR2 FQNNGV. The ends were cut back, 2 bases at V and 8 bases at J, with 21 bases in the middle. This CDR3 is built from 17 residues. This chain's CDR3 is CASSLSVLRGAQEKLFF. The CDR3 region has the DNA TGTGCCAGCAGCTTATCGGTTTTGAGGGGGGCGCAGGAAAAACTGTTTTTT.

The J gene is TRBJ1-1, the V gene TRBV19; the D is unclear. CDR1 and CDR2 from the germline V gene are LNHDA and SQIVND (reference sequence). V gave up 3 bases and J gave up 0 bases, with 8 bases separating them. This CDR3 spans 14 amino acids. The CDR3: CASSMLHLNTEAFF. In DNA, the CDR3 is TGTGCCAGTAGTATGCTGCACCTGAACACTGAAGCTTTCTTT.

The genes are TRBV6-1 and TRBJ2-1; the D gene is possibly TRBD2 (6 bases). Germline loops: CDR1 MNHNS, CDR2 SASEGT. The ends were cut back, 7 bases at V and 10 bases at J, with 20 bases in the middle. The CDR3 contains 14 residues. CDR3 sequence reads: CASTAGWTRREQFF. In DNA form, the CDR3 reads TGTGCCAGCACCGCGGGGTGGACCCGCCGCGAGCAGTTCTTC.

The V and J genes are TRBV5-4 and TRBJ1-2; D remains unclear. With 0 bases removed from V and 2 bases from J, the gap between germline ends came to 8 bases. CDR1 and CDR2 from the germline V gene are SGHNT and YYREEE (reference sequence). This CDR3 spans 14 amino acids. The CDR3 spells CASSLDQGNYGYTF. The CDR3 DNA is TGTGCCAGCAGCTTGGACCAAGGAAACTATGGCTACACCTTC.

The count of this clone is one. The chain is built from TRBV7-6 and TRBJ2-1; 12 positions agree with TRBD2. The germline CDR1 and CDR2 sequences are SGHVS and FNYEAQ. V was pared by 5 bases and J by 3 bases, with 8 bases of the junction left unmatched. The CDR3 is 17 residues long. The CDR3 DNA reads as TGTGCCAGCAGCAGAGAGAGACTAGCGGGAGTCTACAATGAGCAGTTCTTC. It codes for CASSRERLAGVYNEQFF.

This CDR3 is CASSITTGTSGRVEQFF. The CDR3 DNA follows: TGCGCCAGCAGCATAACCACCGGGACTAGCGGGAGGGTTGAGCAGTTCTTC. V and J are TRBV5-1 and TRBJ2-1; 16 nucleotides line up with TRBD2. Germline lookup yields CDR1 SGHRS and CDR2 YFSETQ. Trimming cost V 4 bases and J 9 bases; bases outside gene matches: 10. The CDR3 runs 17 residues.

On this clone: Given a far larger clone just one base away, this is likely a sequencing read error. Additional DNA sequences in this sample encode the identical CDR3. The genes are TRBV4-1 and TRBJ2-3; 9 bases agree with TRBD2. V dropped 1 base and J dropped 1; count of bases not matched to a gene: 9. The germline gives CDR1 MGHRA, CDR2 YSYEKL. CDR3 length equals 18 residues. This CDR3 is CASSQGRGLAGGTDTQYF. The CDR3 DNA reads as TGCGCCAGCAGCCAAGGTCGGGGATTAGCGGGAGGCACAGATACGCAGTATTTT.

This chain links TRBV28 with TRBJ2-1, with a weak D call TRBD1 (6 bases). The CDR3 spans 13 residues. Looked up from germline, CDR1 is MDHEN and CDR2 is SYDVKM. V lost 6 bases and J lost 12, with 18 bases in between. The CDR3 region has the DNA TGTGCCAGCAGCCCACCCCAGACAGGAAGGCAGTTCTTC. Its protein is CASSPPQTGRQFF. Full variable domain (outside the CDR3, taken from reference TRBV28 and TRBJ2-1): DVKVTQSSRYLVKRTGEKVFLECVQDMDHENMFWYRQDPGLGLRLIYFSYDVKMKEKGDIPEGYSVSREKKERFSLILESASTNQTSMYLCASSPPQTGRQFFGPGTRLTVL.

The rearrangement joins TRBV5-8 to TRBJ2-6; D not certain. Germline-derived CDR1 and CDR2 are SGHTS and YDEGEE. This CDR3 has 15 amino acids. V shed 3 bases and J shed 3 bases, with 10 bases lying between them. CDR3 nucleotides: TGTGCCAGCAGCTATCGTGGCGGTGGGGCCAACGTCCTGACTTTC. The encoded protein is CASSYRGGGANVLTF.

The chain joins TRBV5-1 to TRBJ2-3, with D perhaps matching TRBD2 (5 bases). The CDR3 sequence is 16 residues long. The germline CDR1 and CDR2 sequences are SGHRS and YFSETQ. Trimming took off 4 bases at V and 1 base at J, with 16 bases between the two ends. The CDR3 here is CASSDERVAGTDTQYF. The CDR3 DNA sequence: TGCGCCAGCAGCGACGAGAGGGTGGCGGGCACAGATACGCAGTATTTT. Based on the CDR3 plus reference TRBV5-1 and TRBJ2-3, the full variable domain is KAGVTQTPRYLIKTRGQQVTLSCSPISGHRSVSWYQQTPGQGLQFLFEYFSETQRNKGNFPGRFSGRQFSNSRSEMNVSTLELGDSALYLCASSDERVAGTDTQYFGPGTRLTVL.

CDR3 sequence reads: CATSRGTGDQETQYF. The CDR3 DNA reads as TGTGCCACCAGCAGGGGAACAGGAGACCAAGAGACCCAGTACTTC. The gene calls are TRBV15 and TRBJ2-5, with D tentatively TRBD1 (5 bases). Germline lookup yields CDR1 LNHNV and CDR2 YYDKDF (reference sequence). The length of the CDR3 is 15 residues. V was trimmed by 3 bases and J by 0 bases, leaving 11 bases between them. Full variable domain (outside the CDR3, taken from reference TRBV15 and TRBJ2-5): DAMVIQNPRYQVTQFGKPVTLSCSQTLNHNVMYWYQQKSSQAPKLLFHYYDKDFNNEADTPDNFQSRRPNTSFCFLDIRSPGLGDTAMYLCATSRGTGDQETQYFGPGTRLLVL.

The rearrangement joins TRBV28 to TRBJ2-3, with D unresolved. Per germline, CDR1 MDHEN and CDR2 SYDVKM. V was pared by 3 bases and J by 2 bases, with 6 bases between. The CDR3 sequence is 13 residues long. The CDR3 is CASSFGYTDTQYF. CDR3 nucleotides: TGTGCCAGCAGTTTTGGGTACACAGATACGCAGTATTTT.

This clone was seen more than once but under ten times. The CDR3 sequence is CASSQEGRRADTQYF. The CDR3 bases are TGCGCCAGCAGCCAAGAGGGCAGGCGGGCAGATACGCAGTATTTT. The V gene is TRBV4-1, the J gene TRBJ2-3; TRBD2 is a possible D gene (5 bases). The CDR3 sequence is 15 residues long. The germline V gene encodes CDR1 MGHRA and CDR2 YSYEKL. V dropped 0 bases and J dropped 4 bases, with 11 bases sitting between them.

As regards this clone: Germline and junction disagree at one end, which may indicate a read error. The chain employs TRBV30 and TRBJ2-2, with 9 nucleotides matching TRBD2. Germline V gives CDR1 GTSNPN, CDR2 SVGIG (reference sequence). The CDR3 length is 13 residues. CDR3 DNA: TGCGGCCGCGGGAGGGTGAACACCGGGGAGCTGTTTTTT. Residues: CGRGRVNTGELFF.

The rearrangement joins TRBV27 to TRBJ2-7; D is ambiguous. This CDR3 region has 15 residues. Germline V gene lookup returns CDR1 MNHEY and CDR2 SMNVEV (reference sequence). Trimming took off 3 bases at V and 0 bases at J, with 12 bases between the two ends. CDR3 sequence: CASSFQATLSYEQYF. As DNA, the CDR3 is TGTGCCAGCAGTTTTCAGGCGACCCTCTCCTACGAGCAGTACTTC.